This TCR beta chain stems from a study of T cell responses to AZD1222 COVID-19 vaccine. Data came from immunoSEQ multiplex PCR; TCRdb stores just in-frame clones and leaves some out. The table includes approximately 140,000 clones, about 92% detected once. Germline V gives CDR1 SNHLY, CDR2 FYNNEI. The V end was cut by 6 bases, the J end by 1 base, with 12 bases between. This CDR3 is built from 14 residues. Study results and limitations: Among the donors, most were white British and more were female, and clonal diversity was possibly underestimated. Regions 160-218 and 743-854 held dominance among vaccine-associated CD4 TCRs, which spanned spike.

For this clone: Its specificity is not known.

The rearrangement uses TRBV2 and TRBJ1-1, with D tentatively TRBD1 (5 bases). The source material was peripheral blood, sampled 28 days after the second AZD1222 dose. The sequence came from an adult who received the AZD1222 COVID-19 vaccine. CDR3 protein: CASRRDSQNTEAFF. Written as DNA, the CDR3 is TGTGCCAGCAGGAGGGACTCACAGAACACTGAAGCTTTCTTT.